Shown below are 27 T cell receptor beta chains from a single sample sequenced in a study of shared clonotypes between healthy human individuals. Assay used: immunoSEQ multiplex PCR; TCRdb lists only in-frame clones, some missing. Of about 2.4 million clones listed, more than 90% are singletons. Sequencing was performed on naive CD4+ T cells sorted from blood. Subset denoted: CD45RA+ positively selected. These TCRs come from a man aged 18 to 29 in good health.

The J gene is TRBJ2-3, the V gene TRBV5-6; 9 bases align to TRBD1. The CDR3 is made up of 15 amino acids. J gave up 4 bases and V 4 bases, and 7 bases lay outside the gene matches. Per germline, CDR1 SGHDT and CDR2 YYEEEE. CDR3 region: CASSPGQGKADTQYF. The CDR3 bases are TGTGCCAGCAGCCCGGGACAGGGTAAGGCAGATACGCAGTATTTT.

To note about this clone: Other DNA sequences in this specimen translate into the identical CDR3. The chain recombines TRBV6-5 with TRBJ1-1; TRBD1 aligns across 7 bases. The CDR3 spans 14 residues. Germline CDR1 reads MNHEY; CDR2 reads SVGAGI. V lost 6 bases and J lost 1; bases outside the gene matches: 5. CDR3 region: CASSRGTENTEAFF. The CDR3 coding sequence is TGTGCCAGCAGCCGGGGGACAGAGAACACTGAAGCTTTCTTT.

The genes are TRBV5-1 and TRBJ1-1; TRBD1 matches at 7 bases. The V segment lost 3 bases and the J segment 1 base; nucleotides outside the gene matches: 9. CDR1 is SGHRS and CDR2 is YFSETQ in the germline V gene. This CDR3 contains 16 residues. CDR3 sequence reads: CASSSRPGGENTEAFF. The CDR3 nucleotides are TGCGCCAGCAGCTCGAGACCAGGGGGTGAGAACACTGAAGCTTTCTTT.

The CDR3 DNA reads as TGTGCCAGCAGTTACGAGCAGACCTATGAAAAACTGTTTTTT. It encodes CASSYEQTYEKLFF. This chain joins TRBV6-6 and TRBJ1-4, with D unclear. The germline gives CDR1 MNHNY, CDR2 SVGAGI (reference sequence). V dropped 2 bases and J dropped 6 bases, with 10 bases sitting between them. CDR3 length: 14 amino acids.

The count of this clone is one. The chain links TRBV5-4 to TRBJ2-2; the D call may be TRBD1 or TRBD2 (5 bases each). The CDR3 consists of 17 residues. Trimming took off 4 bases at V and 4 bases at J, with 20 bases between the two ends. CDR1 is SGHNT and CDR2 is YYREEE in the germline V gene (reference sequence). CDR3 nucleotide sequence: TGTGCCAGCAGCCTGAAGGGGCTAGCTTTTAGCACCGGGGAGCTGTTTTTT. This translates into CASSLKGLAFSTGELFF.

The V and J genes are TRBV11-2 and TRBJ1-1; D call uncertain. This CDR3 region has 14 residues. Germline-derived CDR1 and CDR2 are SGHAT and FQNNGV. V was shortened by 1 base and J by 2 bases, with 8 bases between the two germline ends. CDR3 sequence reads: CASSLAPINTEAFF. The CDR3 region has the DNA TGTGCCAGCAGCTTAGCCCCAATTAACACTGAAGCTTTCTTT.

The chain employs TRBV28 and TRBJ2-7; TRBD2 is a possible D gene (5 bases). Germline CDR1 is MDHEN and CDR2 is SYDVKM. The CDR3 covers 14 residues. V was clipped by 3 bases and J by 7 bases, with 16 bases between them. The CDR3 sequence: CASSFSPGSGEQYF. The CDR3 bases are TGTGCCAGCAGTTTTTCCCCAGGATCGGGAGAGCAGTACTTC.

The rearrangement links TRBV18 to TRBJ1-2; D possibly corresponds to TRBD1 (5 bases). Trimming left V 2 bases short and J 3 bases short, with 13 bases between. This CDR3 comprises 15 residues. Per germline, CDR1 KGHSH and CDR2 LQKENI. The CDR3: CASSPNQGAHYGYTF. The DNA of the CDR3 is TGTGCCAGCTCACCAAATCAGGGAGCACACTATGGCTACACCTTC.

This clone was counted a single time. The V call is TRBV6-1, the J call TRBJ1-1, with a weak D call TRBD1 (6 bases). In germline, CDR1 is MNHNS, CDR2 SASEGT. Trimming took 6 bases from V and 3 from J, leaving 11 bases between them. There are 13 residues in the CDR3. CDR3: CASSDRGHTEAFF. CDR3 sequence (DNA): TGTGCCAGCAGCGACCGGGGGCACACTGAAGCTTTCTTT.

The V call is TRBV7-6, the J call TRBJ2-5, with TRBD1 matching 9 bases. Germline CDR1 SGHVS, CDR2 FNYEAQ. The CDR3 has 16 amino acids. The V segment lost 5 bases and the J segment 2 bases; nucleotides outside the gene matches: 9. DNA of the CDR3: TGTGCCAGCAGCCCCAGACAGGGGGTTTGGCAAGAGACCCAGTACTTC. Encoded protein: CASSPRQGVWQETQYF.

The chain links TRBV9 to TRBJ1-2; weak D call: TRBD1 (6 bases). V was cut by 6 bases and J by 4 bases, with 13 bases left in between. The length of the CDR3 is 13 residues. Germline CDR1 is SGDLS and CDR2 is YYNGEE. CDR3: CASKGEQIYGYTF. CDR3 coding DNA: TGTGCCAGCAAGGGGGAACAGATCTATGGCTACACCTTC.

J is TRBJ1-3 and V is TRBV30; TRBD1 is a possible D gene (5 bases). The CDR3 has 15 residues. Germline CDR1 GTSNPN, CDR2 SVGIG (reference sequence). Trimming stripped 4 bases from V and 2 bases from J, with 15 bases between. CDR3 in amino acids: CAWIFGGVTGNTIYF. The CDR3 nucleotides read TGTGCCTGGATTTTTGGAGGGGTCACTGGAAACACCATATATTTT.

The V call is TRBV18, the J call TRBJ2-2, with D uncertain. The V end was cut by 6 bases, the J end by 1 base, with 15 bases between. There are 16 residues in the CDR3. Germline CDR1 KGHSH, CDR2 LQKENI. The CDR3, as DNA: TGTGCCAGCTCCCTTATCGAGCTACAGAACACCGGGGAGCTGTTTTTT. It yields the protein CASSLIELQNTGELFF.

CDR3: CASIGLAGETQYF. CDR3 in DNA: TGTGCCAGCATAGGACTAGCGGGAGAGACCCAGTACTTC. The chain recombines TRBV7-9 with TRBJ2-5, with 11 bases aligning to TRBD2. V lost 7 bases, J lost 4 bases, and 2 bases stayed unmatched. Germline-derived CDR1 and CDR2 are SEHNR and FQNEAQ (reference sequence). This CDR3 is 13 amino acids long.

The chain uses TRBV9 and TRBJ2-3; TRBD2 might be the D (6 bases). Trimming cost V 1 base and J 4 bases, with 16 bases left between them. CDR3 length equals 16 residues. CDR1 SGDLS and CDR2 YYNGEE come from the germline V gene. CDR3 residues: CASSVMSGVGPDTQYF. Written as DNA, the CDR3 is TGTGCCAGCAGCGTAATGTCGGGGGTAGGGCCAGATACGCAGTATTTT.

This clone has only a few counts. The chain joins TRBV2 to TRBJ1-1; 7 bases match TRBD1. Germline trimming cut 5 bases from V and 5 bases from J; bases unmatched to any gene: 8. The CDR3 runs to 14 residues. Germline V gene data show CDR1 as SNHLY and CDR2 as FYNNEI. As DNA, the CDR3 is TGTGCCAGCAGTTCGACAGGGACTGGGACTGAAGCTTTCTTT. Translating it yields CASSSTGTGTEAFF.

The V gene is TRBV30, the J gene TRBJ1-2; D unclear. The V end was cut by 2 bases, the J end by 3 bases, with 10 bases between. The CDR3 contains 13 residues. Per the germline V gene, CDR1 is GTSNPN and CDR2 is SVGIG (reference sequence). The CDR3 sequence is CAWSPRTDYGYTF. The CDR3 nucleotides are TGTGCCTGGAGTCCGAGAACAGACTATGGCTACACCTTC.

The chain couples TRBV28 to TRBJ2-7, with D possibly matching TRBD1 (6 bases). This CDR3 is built from 12 residues. Trimming cost V 8 bases and J 9 bases, with 17 bases left between them. Germline lookup yields CDR1 MDHEN and CDR2 SYDVKM. In DNA form, the CDR3 reads TGTGCCAGCTCGGGACAACCCTCGTGGCAGTACTTC. It is translated as CASSGQPSWQYF.

This clone has just one count. The rearrangement joins TRBV29-1 to TRBJ2-5, with 10 nucleotides matching TRBD1. The CDR3 is made up of 13 amino acids. V trimming: 6 bases; J trimming: 5 bases; junction bases outside the gene matches: 6. From germline, CDR1 is SQVTM and CDR2 ANQGSEA. The CDR3, as DNA: TGCAGCGTCGGGACAGGGGCGTGGGAGACCCAGTACTTC. Translation gives CSVGTGAWETQYF. Looking up the rest from reference TRBV29-1 and TRBJ2-5 gives the full variable domain: SAVISQKPSRDICQRGTSLTIQCQVDSQVTMMFWYRQQPGQSLTLIATANQGSEATYESGFVIDKFPISRPNLTFSTLTVSNMSPEDSSIYLCSVGTGAWETQYFGPGTRLLVL.

V is TRBV6-1 and J is TRBJ2-5; the match to TRBD2 covers 10 bases. J gave up 4 bases and V 7 bases, and 6 bases lay outside the gene matches. CDR1 and CDR2 from the germline V gene are MNHNS and SASEGT. This CDR3 region has 14 residues. The CDR3 spells CASMSGGAPETQYF. In nucleotides, the CDR3 is TGTGCCAGCATGAGCGGGGGGGCCCCAGAGACCCAGTACTTC.

The chain uses TRBV28 and TRBJ2-2; TRBD1 matches 9 bases. Germline loops: CDR1 MDHEN, CDR2 SYDVKM. This CDR3 comprises 14 residues. V was pared by 6 bases and J by 4 bases, with 3 bases of the junction left unmatched. DNA of the CDR3: TGTGCCAGCAGACGACAGGGGGGCACCGGGGAGCTGTTTTTT. It specifies CASRRQGGTGELFF. Based on the CDR3 plus reference TRBV28 and TRBJ2-2, the full variable domain is DVKVTQSSRYLVKRTGEKVFLECVQDMDHENMFWYRQDPGLGLRLIYFSYDVKMKEKGDIPEGYSVSREKKERFSLILESASTNQTSMYLCASRRQGGTGELFFGEGSRLTVL.

The genes are TRBV2 and TRBJ1-1; D call uncertain. Trimming pared 7 bases from V and 7 bases from J, leaving 10 bases between. This CDR3 has 11 amino acids. Germline values: CDR1 SNHLY, CDR2 FYNNEI. CDR3 loop: CASKKEYEAFF. The CDR3, as DNA: TGTGCCAGCAAAAAGGAGTATGAAGCTTTCTTT.

This chain uses TRBV4-1 with TRBJ2-7, with TRBD2 matching over 7 bases. Germline assignment: CDR1 MGHRA and CDR2 YSYEKL. The CDR3 spans 15 residues. Trimming at V came to 2 bases and at J to 0 bases, leaving 4 bases not matched to a gene. This CDR3 is CASSQSSGNSYEQYF. The CDR3 bases are TGCGCCAGCAGCCAATCGAGCGGGAACTCCTACGAGCAGTACTTC.

The chain has TRBV27 and TRBJ2-1, with D unclear. The V gene lost 1 base and the J gene lost 1 base, with 8 bases spanning the gap. The length of the CDR3 is 15 residues. The germline gives CDR1 MNHEY, CDR2 SMNVEV (reference sequence). CDR3 bases: TGTGCCAGCAGTTTATTCGATGGTTCCTACAATGAGCAGTTCTTC. Translation gives CASSLFDGSYNEQFF.

The rearrangement joins TRBV6-5 to TRBJ2-7; possible D gene TRBD2, 6 bases. Germline lookup yields CDR1 MNHEY and CDR2 SVGAGI. Deletions cut 4 bases from V and 0 bases from J, with 13 bases between. This CDR3 region has 15 residues. The CDR3 here is CASSSRRGYSYEQYF. The CDR3 DNA follows: TGTGCCAGCAGTTCCCGGCGGGGCTACTCCTACGAGCAGTACTTC.

The chain carries TRBV7-8 and TRBJ1-1; tentatively, D is TRBD1 (5 bases). This CDR3 is built from 16 residues. Germline-derived CDR1 and CDR2 are SGHVS and FQNEAQ. The V and J ends lost 5 bases and 6 bases respectively, with 22 bases between them. The CDR3 region is CASSRYRPVGHPEAFF. Here the CDR3 DNA reads TGTGCCAGCAGCCGCTACCGTCCGGTGGGGCATCCTGAAGCTTTCTTT.

The table lists this clone with a count of one. The chain couples TRBV5-4 to TRBJ2-1; 12 positions agree with TRBD1. This CDR3 spans 14 amino acids. Germline lookup yields CDR1 SGHNT and CDR2 YYREEE (reference sequence). V lost 4 bases and J lost 9; bases outside the gene matches: 5. CDR3 nucleotide sequence: TGTGCCAGCAGCCGGGGACAGGGGGCGAGTGAGCAGTTCTTC. It codes for CASSRGQGASEQFF.